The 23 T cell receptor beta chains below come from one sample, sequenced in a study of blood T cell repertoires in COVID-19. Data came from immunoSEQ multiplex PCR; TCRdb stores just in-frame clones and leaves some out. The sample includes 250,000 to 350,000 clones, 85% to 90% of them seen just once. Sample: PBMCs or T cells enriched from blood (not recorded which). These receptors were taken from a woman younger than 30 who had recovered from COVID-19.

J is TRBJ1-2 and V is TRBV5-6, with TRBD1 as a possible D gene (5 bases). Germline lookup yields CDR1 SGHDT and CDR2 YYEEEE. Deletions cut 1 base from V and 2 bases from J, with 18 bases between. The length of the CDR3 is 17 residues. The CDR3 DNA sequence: TGTGCCAGCAGCTTGCTGGGGCCGCCGGACGGAAACTATGGCTACACCTTC. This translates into CASSLLGPPDGNYGYTF.

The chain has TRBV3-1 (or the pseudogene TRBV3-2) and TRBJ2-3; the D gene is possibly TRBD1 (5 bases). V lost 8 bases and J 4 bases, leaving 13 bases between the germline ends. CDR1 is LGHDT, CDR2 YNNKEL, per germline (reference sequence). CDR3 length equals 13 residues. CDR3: CASSRVGADTQYF. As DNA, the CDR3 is TGTGCCAGCTCCAGGGTAGGAGCAGATACGCAGTATTTT.

CDR3 coding DNA: TGTGCCAGCTCACCACAGAGGGACACTGAAGCTTTCTTT. This gives the protein CASSPQRDTEAFF. The J gene is TRBJ1-1, the V gene TRBV18; D not resolved. Germline V gene data show CDR1 as KGHSH and CDR2 as LQKENI. The CDR3 covers 13 residues. V was cut by 1 base and J by 3 bases, with 6 bases left in between.

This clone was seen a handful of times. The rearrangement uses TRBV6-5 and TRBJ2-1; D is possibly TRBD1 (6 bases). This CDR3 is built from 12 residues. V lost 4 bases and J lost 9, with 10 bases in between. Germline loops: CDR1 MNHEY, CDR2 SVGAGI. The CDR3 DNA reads TGTGCCAGCAGTTGGACAGAGGGTGAGCAGTTCTTC. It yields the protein CASSWTEGEQFF.

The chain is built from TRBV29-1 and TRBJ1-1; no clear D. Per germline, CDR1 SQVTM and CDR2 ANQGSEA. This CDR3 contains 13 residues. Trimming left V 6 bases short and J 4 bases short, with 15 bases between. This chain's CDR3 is CSVWQVTVTEAFF. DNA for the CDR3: TGCAGCGTCTGGCAGGTGACGGTCACTGAAGCTTTCTTT.

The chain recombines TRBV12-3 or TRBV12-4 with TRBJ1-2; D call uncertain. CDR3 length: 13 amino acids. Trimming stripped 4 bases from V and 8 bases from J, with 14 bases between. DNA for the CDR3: TGTGCCAGCAGTTCCGGGATTGTGGGGGGCTACACCTTC. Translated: CASSSGIVGGYTF.

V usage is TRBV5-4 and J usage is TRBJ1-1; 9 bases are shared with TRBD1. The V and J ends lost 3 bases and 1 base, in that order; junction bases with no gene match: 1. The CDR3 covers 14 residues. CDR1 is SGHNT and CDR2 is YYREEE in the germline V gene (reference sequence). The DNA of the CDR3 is TGTGCCAGCAGCTGGGACAGGGCGAACACTGAAGCTTTCTTT. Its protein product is CASSWDRANTEAFF.

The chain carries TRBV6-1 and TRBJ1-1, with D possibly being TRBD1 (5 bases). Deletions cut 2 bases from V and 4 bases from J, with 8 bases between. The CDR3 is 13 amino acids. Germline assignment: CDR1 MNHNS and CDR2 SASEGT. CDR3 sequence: CASSEWGGTEAFF. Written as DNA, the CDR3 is TGTGCCAGCAGTGAATGGGGGGGCACTGAAGCTTTCTTT.

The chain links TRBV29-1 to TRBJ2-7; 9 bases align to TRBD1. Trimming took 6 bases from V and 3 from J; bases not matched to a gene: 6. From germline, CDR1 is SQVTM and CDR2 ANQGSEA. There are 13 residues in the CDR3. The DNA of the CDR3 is TGCAGCGTGGGGGCGGGACAGGGCTACGAGCAGTACTTC. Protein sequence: CSVGAGQGYEQYF.

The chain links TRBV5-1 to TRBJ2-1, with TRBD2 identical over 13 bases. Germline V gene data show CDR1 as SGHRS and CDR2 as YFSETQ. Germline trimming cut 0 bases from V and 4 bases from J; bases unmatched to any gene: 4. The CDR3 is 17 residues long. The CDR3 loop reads CASSLGLAGGPYNEQFF. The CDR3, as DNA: TGCGCCAGCAGCTTGGGACTAGCGGGGGGTCCATACAATGAGCAGTTCTTC.

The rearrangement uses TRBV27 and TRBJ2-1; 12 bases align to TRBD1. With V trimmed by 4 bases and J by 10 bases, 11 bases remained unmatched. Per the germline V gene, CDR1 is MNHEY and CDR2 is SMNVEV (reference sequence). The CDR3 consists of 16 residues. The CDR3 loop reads CASSYSGGQGAGEQFF. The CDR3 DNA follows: TGTGCCAGCAGTTACTCCGGGGGACAGGGGGCGGGGGAGCAGTTCTTC.

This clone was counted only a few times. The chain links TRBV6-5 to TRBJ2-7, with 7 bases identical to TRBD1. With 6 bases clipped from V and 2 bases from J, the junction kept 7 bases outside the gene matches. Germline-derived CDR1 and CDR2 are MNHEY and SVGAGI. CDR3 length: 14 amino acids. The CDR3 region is CASRRDRLPYEQYF. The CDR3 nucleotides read TGTGCCAGCAGGAGGGACAGACTTCCCTACGAGCAGTACTTC.

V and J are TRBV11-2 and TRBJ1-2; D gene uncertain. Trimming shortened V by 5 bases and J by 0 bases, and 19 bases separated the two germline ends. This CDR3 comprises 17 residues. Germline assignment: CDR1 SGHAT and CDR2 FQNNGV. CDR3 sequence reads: CASSLYNRPDANYGYTF. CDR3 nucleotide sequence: TGTGCCAGCAGCCTCTATAACAGACCCGACGCTAACTATGGCTACACCTTC.

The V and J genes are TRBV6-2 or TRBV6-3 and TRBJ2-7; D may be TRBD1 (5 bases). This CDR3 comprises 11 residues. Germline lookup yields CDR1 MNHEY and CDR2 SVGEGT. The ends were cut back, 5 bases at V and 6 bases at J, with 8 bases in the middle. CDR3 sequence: CASSPRGEQYF. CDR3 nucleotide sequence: TGTGCCAGCAGTCCAAGGGGCGAGCAGTACTTC.

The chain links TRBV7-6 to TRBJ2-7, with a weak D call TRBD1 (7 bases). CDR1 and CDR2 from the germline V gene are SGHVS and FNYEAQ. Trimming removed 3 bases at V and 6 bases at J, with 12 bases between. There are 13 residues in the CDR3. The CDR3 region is CASSFGQGGEQYF. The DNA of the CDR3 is TGTGCCAGCAGCTTCGGCCAGGGGGGCGAGCAGTACTTC.

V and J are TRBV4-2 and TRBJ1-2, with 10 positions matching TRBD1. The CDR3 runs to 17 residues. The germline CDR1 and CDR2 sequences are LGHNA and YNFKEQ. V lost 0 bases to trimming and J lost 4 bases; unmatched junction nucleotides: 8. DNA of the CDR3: TGTGCCAGCAGCCAAGAACTACCGGGACAGGGGTCCTATGGCTACACCTTC. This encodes CASSQELPGQGSYGYTF.

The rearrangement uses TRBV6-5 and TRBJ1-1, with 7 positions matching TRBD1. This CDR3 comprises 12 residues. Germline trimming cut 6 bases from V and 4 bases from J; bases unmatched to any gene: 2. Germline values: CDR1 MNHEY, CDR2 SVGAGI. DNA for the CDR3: TGTGCCAGCAGCCCAGGGGGCACTGAAGCTTTCTTT. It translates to CASSPGGTEAFF.

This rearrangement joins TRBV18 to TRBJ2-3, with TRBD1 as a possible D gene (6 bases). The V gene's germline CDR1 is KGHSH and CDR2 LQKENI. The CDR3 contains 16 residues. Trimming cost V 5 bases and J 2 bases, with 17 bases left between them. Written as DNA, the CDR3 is TGTGCCAGCTCAATCGGACAGACACTTTCCACAGATACGCAGTATTTT. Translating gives CASSIGQTLSTDTQYF.

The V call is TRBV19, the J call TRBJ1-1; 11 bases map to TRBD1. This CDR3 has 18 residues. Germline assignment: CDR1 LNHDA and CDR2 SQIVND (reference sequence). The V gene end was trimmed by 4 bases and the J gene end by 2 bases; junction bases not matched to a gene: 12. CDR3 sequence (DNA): TGTGCCAGTAGTACCGACCGGGACAGGGGGATATTAAACACTGAAGCTTTCTTT. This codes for CASSTDRDRGILNTEAFF.

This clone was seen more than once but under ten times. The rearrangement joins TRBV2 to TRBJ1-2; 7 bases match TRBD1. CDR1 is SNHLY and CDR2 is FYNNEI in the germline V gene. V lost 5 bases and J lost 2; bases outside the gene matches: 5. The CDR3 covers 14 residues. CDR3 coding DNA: TGTGCCAGCAGTTGGTTACAGGGGAACTATGGCTACACCTTC. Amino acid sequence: CASSWLQGNYGYTF.

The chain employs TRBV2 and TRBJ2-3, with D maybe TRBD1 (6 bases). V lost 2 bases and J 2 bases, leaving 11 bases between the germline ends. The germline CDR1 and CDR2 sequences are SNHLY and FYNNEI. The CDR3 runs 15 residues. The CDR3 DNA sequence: TGTGCCAGCAGTGAAAAGACAGGACTCACAGATACGCAGTATTTT. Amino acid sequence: CASSEKTGLTDTQYF.

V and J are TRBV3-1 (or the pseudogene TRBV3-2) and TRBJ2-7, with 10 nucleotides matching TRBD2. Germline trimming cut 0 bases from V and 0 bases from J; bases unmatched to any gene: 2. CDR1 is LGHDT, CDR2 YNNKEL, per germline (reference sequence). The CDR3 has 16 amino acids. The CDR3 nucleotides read TGTGCCAGCAGCCAAGATGTAGCGGGAGGCTCCTACGAGCAGTACTTC. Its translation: CASSQDVAGGSYEQYF.

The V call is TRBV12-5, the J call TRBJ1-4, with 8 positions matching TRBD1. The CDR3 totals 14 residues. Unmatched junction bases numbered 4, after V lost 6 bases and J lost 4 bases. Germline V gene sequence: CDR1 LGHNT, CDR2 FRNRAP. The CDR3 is CASGQGAGNEKLFF. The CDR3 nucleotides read TGTGCTAGTGGGCAGGGGGCAGGTAATGAAAAACTGTTTTTT.